This record looks at one T cell receptor (beta chain) sequence and its context. Its antigen remains undetermined. It has no much larger one-base neighbor in the sample; base qualities were not kept. The library was made by the immunoSEQ multiplex PCR assay. A mixture of 60 forward primers for TCR Vbeta segments and 13 reverse primers for TCR Jbeta segments was used in the multiplex PCR. The CDR3 region of rearranged TCR beta genes was amplified from genomic DNA by a multiplex PCR assay. On the Illumina HiSeq System, the amplified TCR beta libraries were sequenced as 87-base-pair reads. For the original study's pipeline: Across the 500 to 750 repertoires, a later analysis counted about 81 million unique TCR beta chains, roughly 11 million of which were shared by at least two donors. Raw reads were error-corrected and collapsed into unique sequences by a nearest-neighbor algorithm in which closely related sequences were merged to remove PCR and sequencing errors. To assign V, D and J gene segments, CDR3 sequences were aligned to IMGT reference sequences. For a sequence to be retained, a match of at least six nucleotides was required to both a V gene segment and a J gene segment. A rearrangement was called productive if the CDR3 had no stop codons and remained in frame with V and J, and every other rearrangement was called non-productive. CDR3 was defined by IMGT convention, running from the second conserved V-encoded cysteine to the conserved J-encoded phenylalanine. The earlier analysis of 587 of the donors excluded sequences that lacked an unambiguous match to a single V gene segment. In an earlier analysis of several hundred of the donors, V segments were called functional above 56.7% productive rearrangements and were called segregating when the between-donor standard deviation exceeded 5%. A statistical classification framework was built to diagnose cytomegalovirus status from the catalog of TCR beta chain sequences. In a later analysis, TCR nucleotide sequences were compared against IMGT/GENE-DB human TR gene sequences so that V and J genes could be assigned. In a later analysis, CDR3 sequences and most-parsimonious VDJ recombination scenarios were assigned using the TCRdist pipeline. In a later analysis, each TCR beta chain was defined by its CDR3 amino acid sequence together with its V-gene family, and reads lacking a unique V-gene family were excluded. To address suspected cross-contamination and a sequencing artifact, a later analysis removed 550 to 750 highly shared, low-generation-probability nucleotide sequences. For each public chain, a later analysis derived a clonal expansion index from normalized ranks of inferred template counts within each repertoire. In a later analysis, generation probabilities were computed using a VDJ recombination model fitted to out-of-frame rearrangements, and the results were checked against IGoR. Hypergeometric tests were used in a later analysis to score TCR-TCR, TCR-HLA and TCR-CMV co-occurrence, with a repertoire-size bias correction applied to the TCR pairs. False discovery rates were estimated in a later analysis by permuting HLA or CMV assignments 20 times. A later analysis grouped co-occurring TCRs with DBSCAN, adding TCRdist sequence similarity when clustering within HLA-allele-positive subsets. For co-occurrence clustering, repertoires with fewer than 30,000 or more than 120,000 public chains were excluded, along with about five repertoires with anomalous nucleotide sharing. Held by TCRdb, this immuneACCESS table contains in-frame sequences only and omits some clones. Under half of the omission traces to an unresolved V gene where checked; the cause of the rest is unknown. V and J calls and clone size are given by that table; D and trimming were obtained from the DNA. This sample comprises about 120,000 clones, about 86% of them detected only once. 2.2% of the sample rests with the top ten.

Spanning cysteine to phenylalanine, the CDR3 consists of 15 amino acids. Of all the DNA, just the CDR3 is kept, 45 bases in frame from base 1. CDR1 is given as SGHNT and CDR2 as YENEEA, both from the germline V gene. V sheds 5 bases and J sheds 1 base, leaving 14 bases between their ends. This sample was taken from a study of cytomegalovirus exposure and HLA in healthy donors (dated by TCRdb to 2015 to 2018). Background for the entire study: An earlier analysis of approximately 640 of the donors reported about 250 Gb of sequence data and approximately 110 million unique TCR beta sequences from approximately 180 million T cells. A later analysis re-analyzed previously published TCR beta repertoires from roughly 630 donors and added high-resolution HLA genotyping to study TCR occurrence patterns. All discovery cohort repertoires had been generated on a single sequencing platform. The study profiled the T cell repertoires of more than 500 subjects by immunosequencing and related them to cytomegalovirus serostatus. Rather than drawing on any new phenotypic data, the later analysis identified candidate immune exposures from TCR beta sequences and the way those sequences occurred across donors. Of the 300 to 500 genotyped donors, 65% to 90% were placed in the genetic ancestry cluster associated with self-reported Caucasian donors. Besides the first cohort of roughly 640 subjects, a separate validation cohort made up of 120 or so different subjects was used. In a later genetic analysis, genome-wide SNP genotypes for about 55% of the roughly 700 donors were used, and that subset was treated as a discovery cohort. Across approximately 400 genotyped donors of the cohort, an average of about 220,000 unique TCR beta nucleotide sequences per donor were sequenced, and 15% to 20% of those sequences were non-productive. HLA typing included class I and class II loci at four-digit resolution. Alongside the repertoire data, information on donor age, sex, ethnicity and CMV serostatus was compiled. An earlier analysis of a few hundred of the donors applied high-throughput TCR beta sequencing to assess whether each TCR beta V gene segment acted as functional or pseudogenic. Typing coverage varied by locus: roughly 620-630 donors for A, B, C, DRB1 and DQB1; under 550 for DQA1; about 590 for DPA1; approximately 470 for DPB1. An early release covering 550 to 650 HLA-typed donors comprised approximately 300 gigabases of sequencing data and around 80 million unique TCR sequences. High-throughput TCR immunosequencing, statistical association of individual TCRs with disease status, and machine learning were combined to predict cytomegalovirus infection status. Roughly 5 DR-DQ haplotypes were handled as single units for association and clustering, since linkage in the cohort was strong. The study was designed to test whether signatures of past pathogen exposure could be identified by cataloging public T cell receptors.

The cohort was made up of 666 healthy bone marrow donors. At the time of sampling, all cohort members were nominally healthy, though unrecorded immune exposures were likely present. The donor was CMV seronegative and belonged to the group of more than 300 seronegative cohort members. Every donor gave a peripheral blood sample, and the peripheral blood mononuclear cells from that sample were used for TCR beta sequencing. The Qiagen DNeasy Blood Extraction Kit was used to extract genomic DNA from the blood cell samples. Beyond this particular receptor, the publication reports: An association between a missense DCLRE1C variant and V-gene and J-gene trimming of TCR beta chains was found in a later genetic analysis and replicated in an independent cohort. The classifier was reported to diagnose cytomegalovirus status with high specificity and sensitivity in both the original and validation cohorts. A later analysis found that HLA-associated TCR beta chains were more clonally expanded and had lower generation probabilities than equally common non-associated chains. According to a later analysis, parvovirus B19, influenza, CMV and Epstein-Barr virus appeared linked to several top co-occurrence clusters. It was suggested by the authors that the approach could potentially be generalized to other disease states and immunological phenotypes. A further reported finding was that TCR beta sequences accurately predicted the HLA-A and HLA-B alleles for most subjects in the first cohort. Only TCR beta chains were sequenced in this cohort, and the absence of alpha or paired-chain data limited detectable features. When HLA alleles, especially DR and DQ, strongly co-occurred, TCR associations were difficult to assign to individual alleles. Correlated functional status among segregating V segments might be attributable to linkage disequilibrium, but an unknown experimental factor could not be ruled out. The study gave a list of under 200 TCR beta chains associated with cytomegalovirus. In vitro tests confirmed that a few of the cytomegalovirus-associated TCR beta chains recognize cytomegalovirus antigens. Because counts were too low, some 17 rarely observed V segments, including chromosome 9 orphons, were excluded from the earlier analysis of several hundred of the donors. CMV serostatus was the only immune exposure information available for the cohort. In a later analysis, TCR association rates were found to vary across HLA loci, with the most associated TCRs seen for DRB1 alleles and the fewest for HLA-C alleles. Because HLA typing was unavailable for some donors at each locus, only the typed subset was used in association tests. A group of highly shared sequence variants was considered likely to be a technical artifact of the sequencing pipeline. Some IMGT-functional V segments, including TRBV6-2 and TRBV6-3, could not be distinguished by the 87-base-pair reads and were therefore excluded. Presence/absence analyses assumed roughly uniform sequencing depth across donors, an assumption that may not hold. In a later genetic analysis, fewer N-insertions in productive TCRs were reported among donors in an Asian-associated ancestry cluster than the approximately 670-donor mean. In an earlier analysis of 587 of the donors, most TCR beta V segments were observed in productive rearrangements about 90% or about 30% of the time, broadly matching IMGT annotations. Most TCR sequences were seen in very few donors, while some public TCRs were found in many individuals. In a later analysis, some 18,000 TCR beta sequences were associated with specific HLA alleles at a false discovery rate of 0.05. According to a later analysis, most CMV-associated TCR beta chains appeared to be HLA-restricted, and the HLA associations seemed to be driven largely by CMV exposure.

Sequencing was performed on PBMCs. The rearranged segments are TRBV11-3 and TRBJ1-1, with TRBD1 tentatively as D gene (5 bases match). The source is a woman between 35 and 50 years old in good health and CMV-seronegative. The CDR3 has the sequence CASSRRGGENTEAFF. The DNA sequence follows: TGTGCCAGCAGCCGTCGCGGGGGGGAGAACACTGAAGCTTTCTTT.